The 14 T cell receptor beta chains below come from one sample, sequenced in a study of blood T cell repertoires in COVID-19. Here immunoSEQ multiplex PCR was the method, and the copy in TCRdb shows in-frame clones only, minus some. The sample carries approximately 86,000 clones, roughly nine tenths recorded once. Sequencing was carried out using peripheral blood. The receptors stem from a middle-aged man with acute or convalescent COVID-19.

The table lists this clone with a count of one. The chain joins TRBV19 to TRBJ1-5; 7 nucleotides align to TRBD1. V shed 0 bases, J shed 0 bases, and the junction held 11 bases outside the gene matches. CDR1 and CDR2 from the germline V gene are LNHDA and SQIVND (reference sequence). This CDR3 has 19 residues. CDR3 loop: CASSIDLRRGRISNQPQHF. The CDR3 DNA follows: TGTGCCAGTAGTATAGATCTGAGGAGGGGGCGGATTAGCAATCAGCCCCAGCATTTT.

This clone was recorded once. The V call is TRBV5-6, the J call TRBJ2-6, with D unresolved. The germline V gene encodes CDR1 SGHDT and CDR2 YYEEEE. V was shortened by 2 bases and J by 2 bases, with 2 bases between the two germline ends. The length of the CDR3 is 13 residues. This CDR3 reads CASSFAGANVLTF. Here the CDR3 DNA reads TGTGCCAGCAGCTTCGCTGGGGCCAACGTCCTGACTTTC.

The V gene is TRBV19, the J gene TRBJ1-1; D is unresolved. The CDR3 length is 10 residues. Germline V gene lookup returns CDR1 LNHDA and CDR2 SQIVND (reference sequence). The V end was cut by 9 bases, the J end by 10 bases, with 12 bases between. CDR3 nucleotide sequence: TGTGCCAGCCTCTCAGAGGGAGCTTTCTTT. Translated, it gives CASLSEGAFF.

The chain recombines TRBV24-1 with TRBJ2-5; a possible D gene is TRBD1 (6 bases). Germline V gene sequence: CDR1 KGHDR, CDR2 SFDVKD. The CDR3 length is 13 residues. V gave up 9 bases and J gave up 0 bases, with 10 bases separating them. The CDR3 protein is CATGGGYQETQYF. The CDR3 DNA is TGTGCCACCGGGGGCGGGTACCAAGAGACCCAGTACTTC.

This clone showed up just once. The J gene is TRBJ2-5, the V gene TRBV2; TRBD1 matches 10 bases. Per the germline V gene, CDR1 is SNHLY and CDR2 is FYNNEI. The junction had 9 bases not matched to a gene; V was cut back by 7 bases and J by 7 bases. CDR3 length equals 14 residues. In DNA, the CDR3 is TGTGCCAGCACGCGGGACAGGGGTTTTAGGACCCAGTACTTC. Its protein is CASTRDRGFRTQYF.

This chain joins TRBV9 and TRBJ1-3; D remains unclear. Trimming removed 4 bases at V and 4 bases at J, with 18 bases between. The germline V gene has CDR1 SGDLS and CDR2 YYNGEE. The CDR3 consists of 16 residues. CDR3 DNA: TGTGCCAGCAGCTCACCTACGGGGTCGGGCGGAAACACCATATATTTT. It is translated as CASSSPTGSGGNTIYF.

The gene calls are TRBV30 and TRBJ2-3, with 8 bases matching TRBD2. The germline CDR1 and CDR2 sequences are GTSNPN and SVGIG (reference sequence). The CDR3 contains 12 residues. The V segment lost 8 bases and the J segment 5 bases; nucleotides outside the gene matches: 6. CDR3 nucleotide sequence: TGTGCCCTCCGGGGGGGAGGAGATACGCAGTATTTT. This translates into CALRGGGDTQYF.

The chain combines TRBV3-1 (or the pseudogene TRBV3-2) with TRBJ2-1; 10 nucleotides line up with TRBD2. Unmatched junction bases numbered 14, after V lost 1 base and J lost 5 bases. Germline CDR1 reads LGHDT; CDR2 reads YNNKEL (reference sequence). The CDR3 runs to 19 residues. The CDR3 DNA sequence: TGTGCCAGCAGCCAAGTTTTGGGGGCTAGCGGGGGACGACACAATGAGCAGTTCTTC. Translated, it gives CASSQVLGASGGRHNEQFF.

The chain carries TRBV12-5 and TRBJ1-4; a possible D gene is TRBD1 (6 bases). The CDR3 length is 12 residues. Germline V lookup: CDR1 LGHNT, CDR2 FRNRAP. For the CDR3, the DNA is TGTGCCGCAGGACAGAGTAATGAAAAACTGTTTTTT. Protein sequence: CAAGQSNEKLFF.

V and J are TRBV28 and TRBJ1-1, with 7 nucleotides matching TRBD1. V was clipped by 3 bases and J by 1 base; unmatched bases: 5. The CDR3 covers 15 residues. CDR1 MDHEN and CDR2 SYDVKM come from the germline V gene. The CDR3 coding sequence is TGTGCCAGCAGTTTGCAGGGGGTGAGGAACACTGAAGCTTTCTTT. Translated: CASSLQGVRNTEAFF.

Turning to this clone: This same CDR3 is encoded by further DNA sequences in the sample. The V gene is TRBV18, the J gene TRBJ2-5; TRBD1 agrees at 12 bases. This CDR3 contains 14 residues. The ends lost 5 bases at V and 4 bases at J; junction bases unmatched: 2. From germline, CDR1 is KGHSH and CDR2 LQKENI. The CDR3 loop is CASSRDRGRETQYF. CDR3 sequence (DNA): TGTGCCAGCTCAAGGGACAGGGGGCGAGAGACCCAGTACTTC.

This chain uses TRBV29-1 with TRBJ1-1; D is ambiguous. CDR1 is SQVTM, CDR2 ANQGSEA, per germline. The CDR3 runs 14 residues. Trimming stripped 7 bases from V and 4 bases from J, with 19 bases between. CDR3 loop: CSAQRRERSTEAFF. The CDR3 DNA follows: TGCAGCGCCCAAAGGAGGGAGAGGAGCACTGAAGCTTTCTTT. The whole variable domain, remainder taken from reference TRBV29-1 and TRBJ1-1, is SAVISQKPSRDICQRGTSLTIQCQVDSQVTMMFWYRQQPGQSLTLIATANQGSEATYESGFVIDKFPISRPNLTFSTLTVSNMSPEDSSIYLCSAQRRERSTEAFFGQGTRLTVV.

The chain joins TRBV10-3 to TRBJ1-6, with a weak D call TRBD1 (6 bases). Germline-derived CDR1 and CDR2 are ENHRY and SYGVKD. V dropped 7 bases and J dropped 8 bases, with 12 bases sitting between them. This CDR3 contains 13 residues. The CDR3 spells CAITRGTDSPLHF. The CDR3 nucleotides read TGTGCCATCACCAGGGGTACTGATTCACCCCTCCACTTT.

The chain recombines TRBV7-2 with TRBJ1-2; the D gene is possibly TRBD1 (6 bases). CDR3 length: 13 residues. Per germline, CDR1 SGHTA and CDR2 FQGNSA. Trimming removed 5 bases from V and 5 bases from J, with 12 bases in between. The CDR3 region is CASSPRDIYGYTF. CDR3 bases: TGTGCCAGCAGCCCCCGGGACATTTATGGCTACACCTTC.